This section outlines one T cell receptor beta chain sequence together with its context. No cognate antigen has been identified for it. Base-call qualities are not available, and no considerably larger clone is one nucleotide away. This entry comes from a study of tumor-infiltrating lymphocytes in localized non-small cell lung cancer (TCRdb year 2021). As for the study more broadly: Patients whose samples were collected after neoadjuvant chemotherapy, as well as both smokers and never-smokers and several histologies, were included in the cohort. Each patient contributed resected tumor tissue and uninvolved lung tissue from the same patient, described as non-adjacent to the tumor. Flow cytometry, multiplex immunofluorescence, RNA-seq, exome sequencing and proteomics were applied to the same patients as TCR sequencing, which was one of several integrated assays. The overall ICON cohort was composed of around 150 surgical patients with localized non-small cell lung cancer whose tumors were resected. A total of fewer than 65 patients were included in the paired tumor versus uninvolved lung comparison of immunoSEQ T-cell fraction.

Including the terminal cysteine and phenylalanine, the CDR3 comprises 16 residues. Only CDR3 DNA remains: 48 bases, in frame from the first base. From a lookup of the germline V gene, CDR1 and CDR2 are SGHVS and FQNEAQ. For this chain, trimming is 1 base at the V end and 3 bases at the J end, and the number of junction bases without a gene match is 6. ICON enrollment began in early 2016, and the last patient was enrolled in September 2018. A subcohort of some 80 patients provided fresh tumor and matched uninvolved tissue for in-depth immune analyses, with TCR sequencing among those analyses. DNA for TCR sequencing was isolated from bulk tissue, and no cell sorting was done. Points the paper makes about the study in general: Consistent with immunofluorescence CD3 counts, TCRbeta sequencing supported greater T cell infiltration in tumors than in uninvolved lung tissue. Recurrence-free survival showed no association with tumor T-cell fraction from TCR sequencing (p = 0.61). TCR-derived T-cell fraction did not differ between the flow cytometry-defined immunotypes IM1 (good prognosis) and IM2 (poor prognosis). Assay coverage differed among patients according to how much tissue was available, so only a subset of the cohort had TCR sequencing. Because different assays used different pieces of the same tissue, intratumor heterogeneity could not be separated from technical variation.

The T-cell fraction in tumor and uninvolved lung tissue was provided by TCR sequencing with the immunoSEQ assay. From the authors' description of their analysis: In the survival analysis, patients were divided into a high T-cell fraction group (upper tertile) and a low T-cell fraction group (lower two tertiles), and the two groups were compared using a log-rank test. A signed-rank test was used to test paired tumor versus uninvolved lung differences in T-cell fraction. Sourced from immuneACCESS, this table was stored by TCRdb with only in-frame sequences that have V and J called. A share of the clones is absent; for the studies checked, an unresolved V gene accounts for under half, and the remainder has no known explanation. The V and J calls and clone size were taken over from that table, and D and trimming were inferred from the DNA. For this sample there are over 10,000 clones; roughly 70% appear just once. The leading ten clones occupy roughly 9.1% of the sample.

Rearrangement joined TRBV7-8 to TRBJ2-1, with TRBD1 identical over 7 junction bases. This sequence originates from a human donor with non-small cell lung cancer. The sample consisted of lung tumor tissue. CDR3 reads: CASSLGSWTGYNEQFF. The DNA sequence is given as TGTGCCAGCAGCTTAGGATCATGGACAGGCTACAATGAGCAGTTCTTC.